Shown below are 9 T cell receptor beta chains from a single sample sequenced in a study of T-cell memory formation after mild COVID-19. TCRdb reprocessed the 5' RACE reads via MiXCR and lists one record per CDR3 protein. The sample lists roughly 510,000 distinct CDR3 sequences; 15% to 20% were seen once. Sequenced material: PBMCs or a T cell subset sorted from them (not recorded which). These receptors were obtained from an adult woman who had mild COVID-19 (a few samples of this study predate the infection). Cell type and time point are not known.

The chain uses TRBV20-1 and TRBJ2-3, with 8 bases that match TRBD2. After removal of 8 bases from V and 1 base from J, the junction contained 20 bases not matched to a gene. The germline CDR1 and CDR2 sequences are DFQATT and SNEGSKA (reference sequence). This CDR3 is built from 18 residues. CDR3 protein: CSRRSGDHSVFGTDTQYF. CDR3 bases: TGCAGTAGACGTAGCGGGGATCATTCAGTCTTCGGCACAGATACGCAGTATTTT.

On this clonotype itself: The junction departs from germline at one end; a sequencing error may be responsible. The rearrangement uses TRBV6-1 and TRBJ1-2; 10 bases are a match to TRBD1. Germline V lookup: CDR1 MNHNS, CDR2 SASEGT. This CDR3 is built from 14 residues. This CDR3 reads CASREVGQGEGYTF. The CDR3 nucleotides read TGTGCCAGCAGAGAAGTCGGACAGGGGGAAGGCTACACCTTC.

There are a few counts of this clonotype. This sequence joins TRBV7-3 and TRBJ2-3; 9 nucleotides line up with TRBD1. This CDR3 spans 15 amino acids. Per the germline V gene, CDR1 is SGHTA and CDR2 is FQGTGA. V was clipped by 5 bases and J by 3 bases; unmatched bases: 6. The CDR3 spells CASSVNRGQTDTQYF. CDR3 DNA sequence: TGTGCCAGCAGCGTAAACAGGGGGCAAACAGATACGCAGTATTTT.

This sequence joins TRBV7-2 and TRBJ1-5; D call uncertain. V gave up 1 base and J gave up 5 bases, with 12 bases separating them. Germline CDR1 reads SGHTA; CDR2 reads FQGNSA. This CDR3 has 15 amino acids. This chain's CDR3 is CASSLVGNLYQPQHF. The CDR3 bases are TGTGCCAGCAGCTTAGTAGGCAATCTGTATCAGCCCCAGCATTTT. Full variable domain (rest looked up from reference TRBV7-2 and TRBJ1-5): GAGVSQSPSNKVTEKGKDVELRCDPISGHTALYWYRQSLGQGLEFLIYFQGNSAPDKSGLPSDRFSAERTGGSVSTLTIQRTQQEDSAVYLCASSLVGNLYQPQHFGDGTRLSIL.

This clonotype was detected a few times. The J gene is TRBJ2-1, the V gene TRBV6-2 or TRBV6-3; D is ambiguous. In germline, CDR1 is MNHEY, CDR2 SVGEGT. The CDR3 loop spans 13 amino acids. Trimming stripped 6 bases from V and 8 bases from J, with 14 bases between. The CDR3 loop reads CASSGYLAHEQFF. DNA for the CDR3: TGTGCCAGCAGCGGTTATTTAGCACATGAGCAGTTCTTC.

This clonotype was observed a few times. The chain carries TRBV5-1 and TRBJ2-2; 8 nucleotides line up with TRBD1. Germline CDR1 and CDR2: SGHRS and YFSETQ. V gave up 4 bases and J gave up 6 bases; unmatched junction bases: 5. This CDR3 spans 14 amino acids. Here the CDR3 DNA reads TGCGCCAGCAGCACCAAGGACAGGGCCGGGGAGCTGTTTTTT. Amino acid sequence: CASSTKDRAGELFF.

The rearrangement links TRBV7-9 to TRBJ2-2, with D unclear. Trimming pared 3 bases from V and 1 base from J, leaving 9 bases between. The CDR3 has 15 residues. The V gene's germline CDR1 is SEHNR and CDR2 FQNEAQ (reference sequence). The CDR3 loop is CASSFRGRNTGELFF. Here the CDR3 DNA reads TGTGCCAGCAGCTTCCGTGGCAGGAACACCGGGGAGCTGTTTTTT.

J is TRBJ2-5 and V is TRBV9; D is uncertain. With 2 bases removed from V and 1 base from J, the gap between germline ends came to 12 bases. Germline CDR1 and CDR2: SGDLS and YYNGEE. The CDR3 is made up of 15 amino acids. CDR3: CASSVLGGSQETQYF. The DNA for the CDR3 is TGTGCCAGCAGCGTTCTGGGTGGCAGCCAAGAGACCCAGTACTTC.

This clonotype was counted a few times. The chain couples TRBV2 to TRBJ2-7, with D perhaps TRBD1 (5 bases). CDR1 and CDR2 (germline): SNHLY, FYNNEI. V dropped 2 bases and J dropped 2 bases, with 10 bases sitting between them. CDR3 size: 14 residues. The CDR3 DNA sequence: TGTGCCAGCAGTGAACAGGGAACGACCTACGAGCAGTACTTC. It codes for CASSEQGTTYEQYF.